This T cell receptor (beta chain) was identified during a study of blood T cell repertoires in COVID-19. Measured with immunoSEQ multiplex PCR; TCRdb has only the in-frame clones, and not every one. The repertoire includes 210,000 or so clones, over 75% of them detected once, and around 5.4% sits in the top ten. The V end was cut by 4 bases, the J end by 2 bases, with 12 bases between. This CDR3 comprises 16 residues. CDR1 and CDR2 (germline): LGHNA, YNFKEQ. The chain employs TRBV4-2 and TRBJ2-6; tentative D call: TRBD2 (6 bases). Sequenced sample: peripheral blood. The TCR comes from a human donor in a cohort sampled during active COVID-19. The DNA of the CDR3 is TGTGCCAGCAGCCGCTTCCCGGGGGCTGGGGCCAACGTCCTGACTTTC. Translated, it gives CASSRFPGAGANVLTF.